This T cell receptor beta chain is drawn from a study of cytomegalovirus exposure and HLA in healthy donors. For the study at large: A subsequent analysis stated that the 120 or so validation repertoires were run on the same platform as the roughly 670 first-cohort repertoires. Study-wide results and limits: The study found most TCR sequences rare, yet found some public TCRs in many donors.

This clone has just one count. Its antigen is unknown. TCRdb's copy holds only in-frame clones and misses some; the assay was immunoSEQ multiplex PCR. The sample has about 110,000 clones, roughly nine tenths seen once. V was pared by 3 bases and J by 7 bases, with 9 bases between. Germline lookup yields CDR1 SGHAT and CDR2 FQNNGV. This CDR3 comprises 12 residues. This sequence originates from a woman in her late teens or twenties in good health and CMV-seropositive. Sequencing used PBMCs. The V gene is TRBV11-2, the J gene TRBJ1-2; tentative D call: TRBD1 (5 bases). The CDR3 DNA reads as TGTGCCAGCAGCTTGCAGGGCAGTGGCTACACCTTC. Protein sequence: CASSLQGSGYTF.